This T cell receptor beta chain was identified in a study of blood T cell repertoires in COVID-19. TCRdb's table, derived via immunoSEQ multiplex PCR, lists solely in-frame clones and lacks some. The profile shows under 500,000 clones, about 85% of them singletons. The CDR3 runs to 16 residues. Germline-derived CDR1 and CDR2 are MDHEN and SYDVKM. The V end was cut by 1 base, the J end by 5 bases, with 16 bases between. Sequencing used PBMCs or T cells enriched from blood (not recorded which). The rearrangement uses TRBV28 and TRBJ2-3; no clear D gene. The sequence was obtained from a woman aged 18-29 years with acute COVID-19. Here the CDR3 reads CASSLFPSEPKDTQYF. CDR3 DNA: TGTGCCAGCAGTTTATTCCCGAGCGAGCCGAAAGATACGCAGTATTTT.